This T cell receptor beta chain emerged from a study of control samples from healthy donors and cancer patients. Only in-frame clones appear in the TCRdb table, and some are missing; sequencing was by immunoSEQ multiplex PCR. The table shows tens of thousands of clones, with about 90% occurring only once. Germline loops: CDR1 MGHRA, CDR2 YSYEKL. CDR3 length: 15 residues. The V gene end was trimmed by 3 bases and the J gene end by 1 base; junction bases not matched to a gene: 5. This clonotype was obtained from a woman aged 55-70 years with head and neck cancer. Material for sequencing was PBMCs. The chain combines TRBV4-1 with TRBJ2-7; TRBD2 matches at 8 bases. As DNA, the CDR3 is TGCGCCAGCAGCCATCTCGGGACTAGATCCTACGAGCAGTACTTC. Translated, it gives CASSHLGTRSYEQYF.